The 5 T cell receptor beta chains listed next were all sequenced from one sample in a study of blood T cell repertoires in COVID-19. Measured with immunoSEQ multiplex PCR; TCRdb has only the in-frame clones, and not every one. The sample has 300,000 to 400,000 clones, about 86% seen once. The sequenced material came from peripheral blood. The receptors were sampled from a man younger than 40 with active or convalescent COVID-19.

The chain joins TRBV9 to TRBJ2-1; 7 positions match TRBD2. The CDR3 has 18 amino acids. After removal of 0 bases from V and 5 bases from J, the junction contained 14 bases not matched to a gene. Germline V gives CDR1 SGDLS, CDR2 YYNGEE. CDR3 DNA sequence: TGTGCCAGCAGCGTAGGAGGAGCGGGACTTCCCCCACACAATGAGCAGTTCTTC. Its protein is CASSVGGAGLPPHNEQFF.

Only one count was recorded for this clone. The genes are TRBV4-1 and TRBJ1-5; 7 positions match TRBD1. The CDR3 totals 15 residues. Germline V lookup: CDR1 MGHRA, CDR2 YSYEKL. The J segment lost 7 bases and the V segment lost 0 bases, leaving 6 bases of the junction unmatched. The CDR3 DNA follows: TGCGCCAGCAGCCAAGATCGGAACAGGGGCCAGCCCCAGCATTTT. The encoded protein is CASSQDRNRGQPQHF.

The chain carries TRBV7-2 and TRBJ2-1; D possibly corresponds to TRBD1 (6 bases). Germline V lookup: CDR1 SGHTA, CDR2 FQGNSA. The germline V and J ends were trimmed by 2 bases and 10 bases, with 12 bases remaining between them. CDR3 length: 13 amino acids. As DNA, the CDR3 is TGTGCCAGCAGCTTATGGACAGTGATGGAGCAGTTCTTC. Translation: CASSLWTVMEQFF.

This chain joins TRBV4-2 and TRBJ2-7; tentatively, D is TRBD2 (6 bases). The CDR3 has 18 amino acids. CDR1 and CDR2 (germline): LGHNA, YNFKEQ. Trimming took off 0 bases at V and 2 bases at J, with 20 bases between the two ends. The CDR3 loop reads CASSQDTLAPRFAYEQYF. The CDR3 DNA sequence: TGTGCCAGCAGCCAAGATACTCTAGCGCCACGGTTTGCCTACGAGCAGTACTTC.

V gene TRBV3-1 (or the pseudogene TRBV3-2) combines with J gene TRBJ2-3; 7 nucleotides align to TRBD2. The ends lost 5 bases at V and 7 bases at J; junction bases unmatched: 9. CDR1 is LGHDT and CDR2 is YNNKEL in the germline V gene (reference sequence). The CDR3 is 14 amino acids. CDR3 bases: TGTGCCAGCAGCTACCAAAGGACTAGTTATACGCAGTATTTT. Its translation is CASSYQRTSYTQYF.